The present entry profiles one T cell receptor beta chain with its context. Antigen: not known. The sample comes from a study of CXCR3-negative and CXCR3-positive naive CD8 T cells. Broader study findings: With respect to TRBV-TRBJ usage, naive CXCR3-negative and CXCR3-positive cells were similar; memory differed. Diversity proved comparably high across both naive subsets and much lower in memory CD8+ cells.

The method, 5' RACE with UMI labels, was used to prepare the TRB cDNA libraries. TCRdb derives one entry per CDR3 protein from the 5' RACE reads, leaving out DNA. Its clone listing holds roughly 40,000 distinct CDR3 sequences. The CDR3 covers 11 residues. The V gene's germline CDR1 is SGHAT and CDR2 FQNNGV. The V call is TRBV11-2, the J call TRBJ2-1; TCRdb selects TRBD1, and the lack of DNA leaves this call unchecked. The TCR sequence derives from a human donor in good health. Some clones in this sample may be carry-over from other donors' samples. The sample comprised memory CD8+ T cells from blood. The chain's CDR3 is CASSWTGEQFF.